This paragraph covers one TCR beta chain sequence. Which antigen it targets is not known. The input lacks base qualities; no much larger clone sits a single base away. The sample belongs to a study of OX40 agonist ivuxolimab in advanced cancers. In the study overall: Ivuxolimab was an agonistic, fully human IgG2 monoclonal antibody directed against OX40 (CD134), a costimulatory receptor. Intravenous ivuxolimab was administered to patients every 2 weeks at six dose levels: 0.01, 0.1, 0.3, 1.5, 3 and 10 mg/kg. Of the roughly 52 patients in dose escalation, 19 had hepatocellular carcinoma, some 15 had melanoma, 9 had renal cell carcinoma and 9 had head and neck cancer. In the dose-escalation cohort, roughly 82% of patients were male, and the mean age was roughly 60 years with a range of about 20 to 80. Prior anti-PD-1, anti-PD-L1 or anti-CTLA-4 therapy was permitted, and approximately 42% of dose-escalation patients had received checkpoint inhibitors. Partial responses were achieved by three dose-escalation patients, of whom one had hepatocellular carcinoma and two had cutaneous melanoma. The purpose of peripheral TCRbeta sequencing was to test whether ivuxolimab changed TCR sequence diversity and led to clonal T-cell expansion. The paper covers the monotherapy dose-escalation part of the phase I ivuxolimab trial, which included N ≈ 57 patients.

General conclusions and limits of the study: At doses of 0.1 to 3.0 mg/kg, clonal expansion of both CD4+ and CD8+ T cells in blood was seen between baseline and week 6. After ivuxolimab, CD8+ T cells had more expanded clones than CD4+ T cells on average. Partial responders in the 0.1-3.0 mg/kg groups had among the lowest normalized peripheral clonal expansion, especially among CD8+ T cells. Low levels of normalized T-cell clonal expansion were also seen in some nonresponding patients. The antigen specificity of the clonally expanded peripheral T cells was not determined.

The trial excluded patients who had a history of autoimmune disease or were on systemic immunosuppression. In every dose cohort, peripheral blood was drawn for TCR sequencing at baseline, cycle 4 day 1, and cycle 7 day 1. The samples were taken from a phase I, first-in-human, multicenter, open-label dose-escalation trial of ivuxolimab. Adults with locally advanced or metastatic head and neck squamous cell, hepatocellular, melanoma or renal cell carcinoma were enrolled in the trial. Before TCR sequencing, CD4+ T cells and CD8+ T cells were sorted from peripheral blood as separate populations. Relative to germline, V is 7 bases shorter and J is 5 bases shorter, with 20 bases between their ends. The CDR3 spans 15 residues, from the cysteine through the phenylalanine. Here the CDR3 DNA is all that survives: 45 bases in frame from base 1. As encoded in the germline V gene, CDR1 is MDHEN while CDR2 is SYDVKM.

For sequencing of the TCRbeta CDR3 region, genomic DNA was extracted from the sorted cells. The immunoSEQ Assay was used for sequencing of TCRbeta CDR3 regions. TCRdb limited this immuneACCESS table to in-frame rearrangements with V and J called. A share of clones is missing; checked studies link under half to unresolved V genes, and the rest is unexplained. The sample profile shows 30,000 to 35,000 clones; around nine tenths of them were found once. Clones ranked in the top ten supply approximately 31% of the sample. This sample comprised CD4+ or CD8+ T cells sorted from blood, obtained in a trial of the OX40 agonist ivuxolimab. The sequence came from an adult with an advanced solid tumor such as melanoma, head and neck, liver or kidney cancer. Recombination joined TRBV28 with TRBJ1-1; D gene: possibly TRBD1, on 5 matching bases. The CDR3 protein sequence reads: CASTFGGARWTEAFF. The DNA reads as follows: TGTGCCAGCACCTTCGGGGGAGCGCGGTGGACTGAAGCTTTCTTT.